The next 4 T cell receptor beta chains were all read from a single sample in a study of blood T cells in healthy people across ages. A sample-barcoded 5' primer and a J-beta primer mix were used in a second PCR of roughly 7 to 12 cycles. TCRdb re-called the 5' RACE reads with MiXCR, one entry per CDR3 protein. There are about 1.4 million distinct CDR3 sequences in the sample; 45% to 70% occur only once, and more than 6% lies in the top ten. The sequenced sample was blood. The origin of the receptors is a man aged 18 to 35 in good health.

This clonotype was counted only a few times. J is TRBJ2-7 and V is TRBV6-6; 8 positions agree with TRBD1. The DNA end is more similar to TRBJ2-5, so the J call may be wrong. The CDR3 spans 16 residues. From germline, CDR1 is MNHNY and CDR2 SVGAGI (reference sequence). The CDR3 loop reads CASSQTNAGGDETQYF. CDR3 coding DNA: TGTGCCAGCAGCCAGACCAATGCAGGGGGCGATGAGACCCAGTACTTC.

The chain joins TRBV6-5 to TRBJ2-7; D is ambiguous. V gave up 4 bases and J gave up 2 bases, with 24 bases separating them. The CDR3 covers 18 residues. Germline CDR1 is MNHEY and CDR2 is SVGAGI. DNA of the CDR3: TGTGCCAGCAGTTCCCCCAGAGAGTACCTCGCCGGTACCTACGAGCAGTACTTC. Translating gives CASSSPREYLAGTYEQYF.

The rearrangement joins TRBV27 to TRBJ1-5; the D is unclear. The CDR3 runs to 14 residues. With 1 base removed from V and 3 bases from J, the gap between germline ends came to 7 bases. Germline assignment: CDR1 MNHEY and CDR2 SMNVEV (reference sequence). The CDR3 region is CASSLWADNQPQHF. The DNA for the CDR3 is TGTGCCAGCAGTTTATGGGCAGACAATCAGCCCCAGCATTTT.

V gene TRBV5-5 combines with J gene TRBJ2-5; D uncertain. Germline V gives CDR1 SGHKS, CDR2 YYEKEE (reference sequence). The ends were cut back, 4 bases at V and 5 bases at J, with 15 bases in the middle. The CDR3 consists of 14 residues. In DNA, the CDR3 is TGTGCCAGCAGCGTCACCGACCTTTTGGAGACCCAGTACTTC. As protein: CASSVTDLLETQYF.